Presented here are 9 T cell receptor beta chains from one specimen sequenced in a study of cytomegalovirus exposure and HLA in healthy donors. With 60 Vbeta and 13 Jbeta primers, the PCR was carried out. Here immunoSEQ multiplex PCR was the method, and the copy in TCRdb shows in-frame clones only, minus some. The sample holds around 200,000 clones, about 80% seen once. Input material: PBMCs. The source is a male donor in good health and CMV-seronegative.

This clone was seen a few times. The CDR3 DNA is TGCGCCAGCAAGAACGGGACTAGCGGTCCTCGGGAGCAGTACTTC. Translating gives CASKNGTSGPREQYF. This chain uses TRBV5-1 with TRBJ2-7; 11 bases line up with TRBD2. CDR3 length: 15 amino acids. The V and J ends lost 6 bases and 7 bases, in that order; junction bases with no gene match: 12. Germline V CDR1 and CDR2: SGHRS, YFSETQ.

J is TRBJ2-7 and V is TRBV27; 9 bases map to TRBD1. The ends lost 6 bases at V and 7 bases at J; junction bases unmatched: 7. The germline V gene encodes CDR1 MNHEY and CDR2 SMNVEV (reference sequence). This CDR3 comprises 13 residues. The CDR3 DNA follows: TGTGCCAGCAGCCTGACGACAGGGGGTGAGCAGTACTTC. Residues: CASSLTTGGEQYF.

This clone was observed a few times. The chain carries TRBV11-2 and TRBJ2-3, with unresolved D. V shed 5 bases and J shed 6 bases, with 15 bases lying between them. The CDR3 runs to 14 residues. Per germline, CDR1 SGHAT and CDR2 FQNNGV. DNA of the CDR3: TGTGCCAGCAGCCCGGCGGCTACACTGGATACGCAGTATTTT. As protein: CASSPAATLDTQYF. Variable domain in full (rest from reference TRBV11-2 and TRBJ2-3): EAGVAQSPRYKIIEKRQSVAFWCNPISGHATLYWYQQILGQGPKLLIQFQNNGVVDDSQLPKDRFSAERLKGVDSTLKIQPAKLEDSAVYLCASSPAATLDTQYFGPGTRLTVL.

This rearrangement joins TRBV10-3 to TRBJ2-7; 10 positions agree with TRBD1. The CDR3 runs 14 residues. Germline lookup yields CDR1 ENHRY and CDR2 SYGVKD. Losses at the gene ends were 8 bases for V and 5 bases for J; bases not matched to a gene: 9. The CDR3 loop reads CAISRGTGVDEQYF. As DNA, the CDR3 is TGTGCCATCTCTCGCGGGACAGGGGTAGACGAGCAGTACTTC.

The chain links TRBV7-9 to TRBJ1-1; no clear D gene. Germline CDR1 is SEHNR and CDR2 is FQNEAQ (reference sequence). This CDR3 comprises 12 residues. The V end was cut by 10 bases, the J end by 1 base, with 10 bases between. This CDR3 is CAITIGNTEAFF. DNA for the CDR3: TGTGCCATCACTATTGGGAACACTGAAGCTTTCTTT.

The chain employs TRBV19 and TRBJ2-7; 9 positions match TRBD2. CDR3 length: 15 amino acids. J lost 0 bases, V lost 4 bases, and 4 bases had no gene match. CDR1 and CDR2 from the germline V gene are LNHDA and SQIVND (reference sequence). The CDR3 loop reads CASSRRTSDSYEQYF. CDR3 bases: TGTGCCAGTAGTAGGAGGACTAGCGACTCCTACGAGCAGTACTTC.

The V gene is TRBV27, the J gene TRBJ1-2, with 7 bases identical to TRBD1. From germline, CDR1 is MNHEY and CDR2 SMNVEV (reference sequence). The CDR3 runs to 13 residues. With 6 bases clipped from V and 6 bases from J, the junction kept 7 bases outside the gene matches. The CDR3 bases are TGTGCCAGCAGCAAGACAGGGTATAATGGCTACACCTTC. Protein product: CASSKTGYNGYTF.

The chain combines TRBV5-4 with TRBJ2-3; no clear D gene. CDR1 and CDR2 (germline): SGHNT, YYREEE (reference sequence). This CDR3 has 12 residues. Trimming removed 3 bases at V and 6 bases at J, with 8 bases between. In DNA form, the CDR3 reads TGTGCCAGCAGCTCCCAAGCGGATACGCAGTATTTT. It translates to CASSSQADTQYF.

The chain has TRBV7-3 and TRBJ2-6, with a possible D match to TRBD1 (6 bases). Germline loops: CDR1 SGHTA, CDR2 FQGTGA. There are 20 residues in the CDR3. Trimming left V 1 base short and J 1 base short, with 20 bases between. CDR3 nucleotides: TGTGCCAGCAGCTTAAGGGGCCAGGGGTCGCATGGGTCTGGGGCCAACGTCCTGACTTTC. Its protein product is CASSLRGQGSHGSGANVLTF.